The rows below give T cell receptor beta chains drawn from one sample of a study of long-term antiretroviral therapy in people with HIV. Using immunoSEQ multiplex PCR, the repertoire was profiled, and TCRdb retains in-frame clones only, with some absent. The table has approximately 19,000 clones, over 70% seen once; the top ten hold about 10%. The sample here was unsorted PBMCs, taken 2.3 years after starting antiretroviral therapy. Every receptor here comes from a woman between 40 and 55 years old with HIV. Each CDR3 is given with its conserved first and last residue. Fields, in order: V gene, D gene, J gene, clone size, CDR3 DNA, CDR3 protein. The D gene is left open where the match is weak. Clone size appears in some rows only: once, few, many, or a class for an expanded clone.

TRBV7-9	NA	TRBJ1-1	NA	TGTGCCAGCAGCTTAGAGGCGGGGGGCGAAGCTTTCTTT	CASSLEAGGEAFF
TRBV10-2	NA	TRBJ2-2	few	TGCGCCAGCAGTGGGGAGTTGAACACCGGGGAGCTGTTTTTT	CASSGELNTGELFF
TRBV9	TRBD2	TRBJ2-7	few	TGTGCCAGCAGCGTAGCGGGGGGGGGTGGCGAGCAGTACTTC	CASSVAGGGGEQYF
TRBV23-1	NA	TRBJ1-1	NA	TGCGCCAGCAGCCCGCCCAAGGAGTCCGGGACAAGTGAACACACTGAAGCTTTCTTT	CASSPPKESGTSEHTEAFF
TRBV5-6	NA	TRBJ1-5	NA	TGTGCCAGCAGCTTGGGAACAGGCGGACAGCCCCAGCATTTT	CASSLGTGGQPQHF
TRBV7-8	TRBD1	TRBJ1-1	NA	TGTGCCAGCAGCATAACAGGGGTGAACACTGAAGCTTTCTTT	CASSITGVNTEAFF
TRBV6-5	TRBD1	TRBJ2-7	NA	TGTGCCAGCAGTTACGACAGGGGGGACGAGCAGTACTTC	CASSYDRGDEQYF
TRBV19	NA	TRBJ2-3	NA	TGTGCCAGTAGTATAGGATCCTTCGGGCAGTATTTT	CASSIGSFGQYF
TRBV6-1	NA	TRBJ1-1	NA	TGTGCCAGCAGGAGCTTAGGCAACACTGAAGCTTTCTTT	CASRSLGNTEAFF
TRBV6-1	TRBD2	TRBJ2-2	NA	TGTGCCAGCAAGCGGGAGAACACCGGGGAGCTGTTTTTT	CASKRENTGELFF
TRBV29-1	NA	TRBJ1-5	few	TGCAGCGTTGCTGACGGTCTTTTGGGCAATCAGCCCCAGCATTTT	CSVADGLLGNQPQHF
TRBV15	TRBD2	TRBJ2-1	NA	TGTGCCACCAGCAGGGGACTACTCACGTACAATGAGCAGTTCTTC	CATSRGLLTYNEQFF